This T cell receptor (beta chain) is from a study of CD8 T cells in ankylosing spondylitis. Study-wide results and caveats: Reports say disease-linked clones showed up significantly more in matched ankylosing spondylitis synovial fluid.

Notes on this clonotype: The antigen remains undetermined.

The TCR beta libraries were generated through quantitative 5'-RACE incorporating molecular barcodes. TCRdb analysed the 5' RACE reads with MiXCR anew, one entry per CDR3 protein. Among about 360,000 distinct CDR3 sequences, roughly 22% were seen once, and the ten largest hold about an eighth. CDR3 length equals 14 residues. Looked up from germline, CDR1 is SEHNR and CDR2 is FQNEAQ (reference sequence). V was shortened by 5 bases and J by 1 base, with 11 bases between the two germline ends. The chain links TRBV7-9 to TRBJ2-5; the D is unclear. Source material: blood, either unsorted or a sorted T cell fraction (not recorded which). The TCR was taken from a male donor with ankylosing spondylitis or in good health (not recorded which). The CDR3 nucleotides read TGTGCCAGCAGCCCAGAGGCAGCCCAAGAGACCCAGTACTTC. Translation gives CASSPEAAQETQYF.